This T cell receptor (beta chain) derives from a study of T cells in Graves' hyperthyroidism and ophthalmopathy. Disease duration under 2 months; hyperthyroidism patients were aged 18 to 65. PBMCs were derived from 7.5 to 10 ml fresh peripheral blood. TCR beta CDR3 sequences were amplified from RNA transcripts. An initial round of RT-PCR targeting the TCR CDR3 relied on the HTBI primer set. TCRdb redid the calling of the multiplex PCR reads with MiXCR, one entry per CDR3 protein. The data show some 600,000 distinct CDR3 sequences, about 15% seen once. Germline V gene sequence: CDR1 SGHTA, CDR2 FQGNSA. This CDR3 region has 14 residues. V lost 5 bases, J lost 7 bases, and 18 bases lay in between. This clonotype was picked up a small number of times.

The sample was blood. The clonotype was recovered from a woman between 25 and 40 years old with Graves' hyperthyroidism that later progressed to Graves' ophthalmopathy. The V and J genes are TRBV7-2 and TRBJ2-7; perhaps TRBD2 as D (6 bases). The CDR3 region has the DNA TGTGCCAGCAGCGACGTGACGGGAGCATGGGAGCAGTACTTC. It codes for CASSDVTGAWEQYF.